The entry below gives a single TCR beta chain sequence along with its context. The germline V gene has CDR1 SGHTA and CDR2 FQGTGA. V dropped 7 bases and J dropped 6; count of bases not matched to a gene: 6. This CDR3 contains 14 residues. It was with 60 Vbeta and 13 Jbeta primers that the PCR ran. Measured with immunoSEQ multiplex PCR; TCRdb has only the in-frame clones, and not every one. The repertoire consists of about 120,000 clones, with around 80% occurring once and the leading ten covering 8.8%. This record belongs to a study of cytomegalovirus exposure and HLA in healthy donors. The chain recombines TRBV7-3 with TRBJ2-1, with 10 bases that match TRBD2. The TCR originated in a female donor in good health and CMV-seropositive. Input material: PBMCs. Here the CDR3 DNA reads TGTGCCAGCAACATAGCGGGGGGACCCAATGAGCAGTTCTTC. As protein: CASNIAGGPNEQFF.